Reported below is one T cell receptor beta chain. The source of the sample is a study of T cell clones after liver transplantation. Clones were sequenced by immunoSEQ multiplex PCR, and TCRdb holds only the in-frame ones, with some missing. There are around 18,000 clones in the sample; 75% to 90% occur only once, and 10% to 15% lies in the top ten. Germline assignment: CDR1 MDHEN and CDR2 SYDVKM. The length of the CDR3 is 19 residues. V was trimmed by 5 bases and J by 6 bases, leaving 29 bases between them. The chain recombines TRBV28 with TRBJ2-4; maybe TRBD2 (6 bases). The sequencing used CD8+ T cells from blood, collected 46 months after liver transplant. This clonotype was sampled from a human patient who received a liver transplant. T cells may partly derive from the graft donor. CDR3 sequence: CASSPRPWGGTAGRNIQYF. CDR3 nucleotides: TGTGCCAGCAGTCCTCGACCTTGGGGCGGGACCGCCGGGAGAAACATTCAGTACTTC.